This T cell receptor (beta chain) was sequenced in a study of T cells in Graves' hyperthyroidism and ophthalmopathy. This clonotype showed up just a few times. What it binds is not known. It was uncontrolled infection, other autoimmune disease, pregnancy or lactation that excluded patients. This CDR3 contains 15 residues. Germline V gene lookup returns CDR1 SGHVS and CDR2 FQNEAQ. The V end was cut by 5 bases, the J end by 0 bases, with 10 bases between. General study points: From stable hyperthyroidism, ophthalmopathy was set apart by a 13 V-J model. Model-based prediction identified ophthalmopathy a median about 6 months prior to its onset.

RNA transcripts gave rise to amplified TCR beta CDR3 regions. The study used the HTBI primer set for a first-round RT-PCR of the TCR CDR3. MiXCR was run by TCRdb on the multiplex PCR reads, yielding one entry per CDR3 protein. The sample lists more than 550,000 distinct CDR3 sequences, about 45% seen once, with less than 9.5% in the top ten. Sequenced: peripheral blood or thyroid tissue (not recorded which). V is TRBV7-8 and J is TRBJ2-2; the D is unclear. This TCR was recovered from an adult man with Graves' disease, either hyperthyroidism or ophthalmopathy (not recorded which). Written as DNA, the CDR3 is TGTGCCAGCAGCGTGCCCCAGGCGAACACCGGGGAGCTGTTTTTT. Translating it yields CASSVPQANTGELFF.